The clone carrying this T cell receptor (beta chain) has just a few counts. The V end lost 5 bases, the J end lost 0 bases, and 9 bases lay between the germline ends. Germline V lookup: CDR1 DFQATT, CDR2 SNEGSKA (reference sequence). The CDR3 has 13 amino acids. This record comes from a study of T-cell reconstitution after alpha-beta-depleted transplantation in children. For TCRbeta, the library was prepared with unique molecular identifiers. From the PCR reads, TCRdb called clonotypes with MiXCR, one entry per CDR3 protein. This repertoire shows about 610,000 distinct CDR3 sequences, about 10% found once; its top ten account for about 4%.

The sequence derives from a human donor who donated a stem cell graft to a child with acute myeloid leukemia. The sample consisted of PBMCs from the stem cell graft donor, taken from the stem cell graft. The V call is TRBV20-1, the J call TRBJ2-3; the D is unclear. CDR3 residues: CSAPIVSTDTQYF. The CDR3 DNA reads as TGCAGTGCTCCTATTGTCAGCACAGATACGCAGTATTTT.